This T cell receptor beta chain was obtained from a study of blood T cell repertoires in COVID-19. Study information: Sites across the United States, Italy and Spain contributed samples from acute and convalescent COVID-19. T cells, B-cell-depleted T cells, or PBMCs provided the cDNA or gDNA that served as material.

The CDR3 extends over 11 amino acids. Per the germline V gene, CDR1 is LGHNT and CDR2 is FRNRAP. Per the original data handling: Amplification of reference gene primers was used by the study to estimate nucleated cell counts. Libraries were prepared by immunoSEQ multiplex PCR; TCRdb keeps only in-frame clonotypes and omits some of them. The V and J calls and the clone size are those of that table, but D and trimming were determined from the DNA. Seen here are 210,000 or so clones, about 90% observed once, and the top ten hold roughly 2%. V and J are TRBV12-5 and TRBJ1-3; D gene unclear. This sequence was found in a middle-aged man with active or convalescent COVID-19. Material: peripheral blood. The CDR3 protein is CVLGSSNTIYF. DNA for the CDR3: TGTGTTCTGGGGAGTTCGAACACCATATATTTT.